A single sample is the source of the 5 T cell receptor beta chains below, sequenced in a study of vaccination effects on CD4 cells after COVID-19. TCRdb's copy holds only in-frame clones and misses some; the assay was immunoSEQ multiplex PCR. The sample records roughly 43,000 clones, around 80% being singletons. The antigens of these receptors remain unknown. Sequencing in the ViraFEST assay came after antigen-specific CD4+ T cells had been expanded with viral peptide pools, which were used to stimulate PBMC. Having been cultured for roughly 11 days, the cells underwent CD4+ T cell isolation. Participants each got two BNT162b2 or mRNA-1273 vaccine doses. Here the sequenced sample was CD4+ T cells from PBMCs cultured with HCoV-OC43 spike peptides, taken after COVID-19 vaccination. Subset noted: HCoV-OC43 spike overlapping peptide pool stimulation. The receptor source for this set is a human donor who received a COVID-19 vaccine.

This chain's CDR3 is CASSLEGRGWEQYF. DNA of the CDR3: TGCGCCAGCAGCTTGGAGGGCCGGGGTTGGGAGCAGTACTTC. This rearrangement joins TRBV5-1 to TRBJ2-7, with D possibly matching TRBD2 (5 bases). Trimming shortened V by 0 bases and J by 7 bases, and 14 bases separated the two germline ends. The length of the CDR3 is 14 residues. CDR1 is SGHRS and CDR2 is YFSETQ in the germline V gene.

The chain recombines TRBV24-1 with TRBJ2-5, with TRBD1 as a possible D gene (5 bases). Trimming took off 9 bases at V and 3 bases at J, with 13 bases between the two ends. The CDR3 contains 13 residues. Germline CDR1 reads KGHDR; CDR2 reads SFDVKD. In DNA form, the CDR3 reads TGTGCCACCGGGCAGGGCGGAAAAGAGACCCAGTACTTC. Its translation is CATGQGGKETQYF.

This clone was detected only once. This chain links TRBV29-1 with TRBJ1-4; 8 bases match TRBD1. V trimming: 1 base; J trimming: 7 bases; junction bases outside the gene matches: 5. Germline values: CDR1 SQVTM, CDR2 ANQGSEA. CDR3 length: 14 amino acids. The CDR3 region has the DNA TGCAGCGTTGAAGCCCAGGGGGCGTCTGAAAAACTGTTTTTT. The encoded protein is CSVEAQGASEKLFF.

The V call is TRBV24-1, the J call TRBJ1-1, with unresolved D. The CDR3 consists of 13 residues. V gave up 3 bases and J gave up 10 bases, with 14 bases separating them. Germline assignment: CDR1 KGHDR and CDR2 SFDVKD. The CDR3 nucleotides read TGTGCCACCAGTGATGGACTGCGGACCAGAGCTTTCTTT. Its protein product is CATSDGLRTRAFF.

This chain links TRBV5-1 with TRBJ2-7; TRBD1 aligns across 11 bases. With V trimmed by 4 bases and J by 7 bases, 19 bases remained unmatched. From germline, CDR1 is SGHRS and CDR2 YFSETQ. The length of the CDR3 is 18 residues. This CDR3 reads CASSVEGSGTGGSREQYF. The DNA for the CDR3 is TGCGCCAGCAGCGTGGAAGGTTCTGGGACAGGGGGTTCGCGTGAGCAGTACTTC. The full variable domain, completed using reference TRBV5-1 and TRBJ2-7, is KAGVTQTPRYLIKTRGQQVTLSCSPISGHRSVSWYQQTPGQGLQFLFEYFSETQRNKGNFPGRFSGRQFSNSRSEMNVSTLELGDSALYLCASSVEGSGTGGSREQYFGPGTRLTVT.